This TCR beta chain stems from a study of blood T cell repertoires in COVID-19. Measured with immunoSEQ multiplex PCR; TCRdb has only the in-frame clones, and not every one. This table holds over 40,000 clones, 83% found once. Germline assignment: CDR1 SGHAT and CDR2 FQNNGV. Trimming took 3 bases from V and 11 from J, leaving 19 bases between them. There are 14 residues in the CDR3. What was sequenced was peripheral blood. The origin of this receptor is a man aged 40-49 years with acute or convalescent COVID-19. The chain couples TRBV11-2 to TRBJ1-1; a possible D gene is TRBD1 (5 bases). CDR3 protein: CASSFGQGDVYAFF. As DNA, the CDR3 is TGTGCCAGCAGCTTCGGGCAGGGTGATGTATACGCTTTCTTT. Combining the CDR3 with reference TRBV11-2 and TRBJ1-1 gives the whole variable domain EAGVAQSPRYKIIEKRQSVAFWCNPISGHATLYWYQQILGQGPKLLIQFQNNGVVDDSQLPKDRFSAERLKGVDSTLKIQPAKLEDSAVYLCASSFGQGDVYAFFGQGTRLTVV.